The clone carrying this T cell receptor beta chain was counted only a few times. What it binds is not known. This sample was included in a study of a mutant IDH1 vaccine in newly diagnosed glioma. Background on the study: Sex among treated patients split 62.5% male, roughly 38% female; mean age was roughly 40 years. Study-wide results and caveats: Immune responses induced by vaccination arose in 90% to 95% of the patients.

V was pared by 6 bases and J by 1 base, with 12 bases between. The CDR3 totals 15 residues. Germline CDR1 reads MNHEY; CDR2 reads SMNVEV (reference sequence). Some clones are missing from TCRdb's copy, which holds only in-frame ones; the method was immunoSEQ multiplex PCR. Among 20,000 to 25,000 clones listed, 90% to 95% were seen once. Time point noted: baseline, week 1 (first vaccination visit). Treatment described: pre-vaccination baseline after standard-of-care therapy. The receptor's source is a man aged 30 to 39 with glioma. The chain has TRBV27 and TRBJ2-2; D remains ambiguous. The source was PBMCs, collected from a glioma patient treated with radiotherapy, temozolomide or both. CDR3 sequence: CASSLSLQNTGELFF. DNA of the CDR3: TGTGCCAGCAGCCTGAGCCTACAGAACACCGGGGAGCTGTTTTTT.